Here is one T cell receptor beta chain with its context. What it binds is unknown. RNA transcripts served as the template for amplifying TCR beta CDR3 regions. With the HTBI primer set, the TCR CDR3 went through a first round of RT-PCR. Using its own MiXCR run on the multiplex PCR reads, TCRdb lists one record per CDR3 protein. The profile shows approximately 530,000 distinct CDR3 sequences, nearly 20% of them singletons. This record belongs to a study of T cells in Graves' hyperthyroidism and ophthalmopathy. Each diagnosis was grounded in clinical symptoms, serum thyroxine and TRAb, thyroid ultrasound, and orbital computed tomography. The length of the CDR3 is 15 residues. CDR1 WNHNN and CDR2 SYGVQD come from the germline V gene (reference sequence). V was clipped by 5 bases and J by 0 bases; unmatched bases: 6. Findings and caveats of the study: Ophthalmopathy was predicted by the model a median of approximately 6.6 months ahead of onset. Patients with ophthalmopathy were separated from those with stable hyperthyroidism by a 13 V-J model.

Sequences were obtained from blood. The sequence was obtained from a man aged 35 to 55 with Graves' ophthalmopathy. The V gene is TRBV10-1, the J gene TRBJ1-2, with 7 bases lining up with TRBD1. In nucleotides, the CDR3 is TGCGCCAGCAGTCCAGGGGGACATGCTAACTATGGCTACACCTTC. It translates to CASSPGGHANYGYTF.